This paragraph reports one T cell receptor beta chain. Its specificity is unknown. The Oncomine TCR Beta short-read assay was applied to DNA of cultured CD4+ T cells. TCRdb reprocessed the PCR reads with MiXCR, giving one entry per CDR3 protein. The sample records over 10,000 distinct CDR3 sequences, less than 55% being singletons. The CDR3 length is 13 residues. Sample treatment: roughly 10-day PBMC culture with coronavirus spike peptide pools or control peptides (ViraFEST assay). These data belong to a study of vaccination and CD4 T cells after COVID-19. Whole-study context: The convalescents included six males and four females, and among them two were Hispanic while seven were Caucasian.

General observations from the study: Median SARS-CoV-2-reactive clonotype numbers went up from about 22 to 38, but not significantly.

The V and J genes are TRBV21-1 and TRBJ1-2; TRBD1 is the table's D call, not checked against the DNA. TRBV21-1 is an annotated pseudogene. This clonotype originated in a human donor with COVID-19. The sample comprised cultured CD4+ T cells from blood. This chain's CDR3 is CASSRDRGNGYTF. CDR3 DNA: TGTGCCAGCAGCCGGGACAGGGGGAATGGCTACACCTTC.